This TCR beta chain was sequenced in a study of CD8 T cells in Susac syndrome. Broader study findings: CD4+ T cell repertoires in Susac syndrome lacked clonal expansion. The study admitted that it had a relatively small number of individuals in its TCR sequencing and HLA analysis.

An amount of RNA that ranged from about 0.45 to 1 ug was reverse transcribed with random hexamers. Amplification of TCR beta CDR3 was carried out by immunoSEQ multiplex PCR, which covered 54 Vbeta and 13 Jbeta segments. TCRdb re-analysed the immunoSEQ multiplex PCR reads in MiXCR, keeping a single row per CDR3 protein. The sample yields about 240,000 distinct CDR3 sequences, 95% to 97% seen once. The germline V gene has CDR1 SGHRS and CDR2 YFSETQ. This CDR3 comprises 17 residues. V was pared by 4 bases and J by 4 bases, with 14 bases of the junction left unmatched. TCR beta from blood CD8+ and CD4+ T cells was sequenced. Note on this clonotype: Antigen unknown.

This clonotype was sampled from a human donor with Susac syndrome. Material: CD4+ T cells from PBMCs. The chain has TRBV5-1 and TRBJ2-1, with TRBD1 identical over 7 bases. The DNA for the CDR3 is TGCGCCAGCAGCAGACCCGAGGGGGCGGGCTCGTACAATGAGCAGTTCTTC. As protein: CASSRPEGAGSYNEQFF.